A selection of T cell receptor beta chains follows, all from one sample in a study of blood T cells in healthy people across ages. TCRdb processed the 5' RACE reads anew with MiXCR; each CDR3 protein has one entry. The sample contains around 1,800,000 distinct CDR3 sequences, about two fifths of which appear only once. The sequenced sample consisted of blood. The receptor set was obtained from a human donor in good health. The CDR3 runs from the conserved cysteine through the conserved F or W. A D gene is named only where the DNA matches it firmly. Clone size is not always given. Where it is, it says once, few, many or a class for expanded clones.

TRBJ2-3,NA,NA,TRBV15,CATSRAQEEDTQYF,TGTGCCACCAGCAGAGCCCAGGAGGAGGATACGCAGTATTTT
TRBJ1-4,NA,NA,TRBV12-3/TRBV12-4,CASSFWDQEKLFF,TGTGCCAGCAGTTTCTGGGATCAAGAAAAACTGTTTTTT
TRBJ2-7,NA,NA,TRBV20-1,CSARDLLKTSAFDEQYF,TGCAGTGCTAGAGATCTACTTAAGACTAGTGCCTTTGACGAGCAGTACTTC
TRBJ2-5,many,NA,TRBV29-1,CSAADGIETQYF,TGCAGCGCCGCGGACGGAATAGAGACCCAGTACTTC
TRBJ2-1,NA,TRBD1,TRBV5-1,CASSRGQGDGEQFF,TGCGCCAGCAGCCGGGGACAGGGGGATGGTGAGCAGTTCTTC
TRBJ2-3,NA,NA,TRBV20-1,CSARDLGGSPDTQYF,TGCAGTGCTAGAGATCTTGGGGGCTCCCCAGATACGCAGTATTTT
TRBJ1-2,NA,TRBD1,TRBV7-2,CASSLVMRQGKGGNYGYTF,TGTGCCAGCAGCTTAGTCATGAGACAGGGGAAGGGGGGGAACTATGGCTACACCTTC
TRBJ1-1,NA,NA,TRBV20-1,CSARGGGLDTEAFF,TGCAGTGCTAGAGGAGGAGGCCTTGACACTGAAGCTTTCTTT
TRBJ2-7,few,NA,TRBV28,CASSSGADYEQYF,TGTGCCAGCAGTTCAGGGGCTGACTACGAGCAGTACTTC
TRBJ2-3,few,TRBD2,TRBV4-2,CASSQGGSGGADTQYF,TGTGCCAGCAGCCAAGGCGGTAGCGGGGGTGCAGATACGCAGTATTTT
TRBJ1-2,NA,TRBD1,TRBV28,CASSWTGGHPTF,TGTGCCAGCAGTTGGACAGGGGGCCATCCCACCTTC
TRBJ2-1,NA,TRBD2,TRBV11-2,CASSSSGGFINEQFF,TGTGCCAGCAGCTCTAGCGGGGGTTTCATCAATGAGCAGTTCTTC
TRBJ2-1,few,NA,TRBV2,CASSARGAQFNNEQFF,TGTGCCAGCAGTGCAAGAGGGGCGCAGTTTAACAATGAGCAGTTCTTC
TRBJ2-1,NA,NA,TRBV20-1,CSATRGSSPYNEQFF,TGCAGTGCCACGAGGGGGAGCTCCCCCTACAATGAGCAGTTCTTC
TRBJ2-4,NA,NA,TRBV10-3,CAISAGDLQYF,TGTGCCATCAGTGCGGGAGATTTGCAGTACTTC
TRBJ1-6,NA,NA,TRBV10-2,CASSESRFWGSPLHF,TGCGCCAGCAGTGAGTCGAGGTTCTGGGGATCACCCCTCCACTTT
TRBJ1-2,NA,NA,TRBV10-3,CAISGCRECGYTF,TGTGCCATCAGTGGTTGCAGGGAGTGTGGCTACACCTTC
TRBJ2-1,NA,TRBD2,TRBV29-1,CSVQTSGGANEQFF,TGCAGCGTTCAGACTAGCGGGGGGGCCAATGAGCAGTTCTTC
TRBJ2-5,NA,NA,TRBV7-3,CASSLTGAIQETQYF,TGTGCCAGCAGCCTCACGGGGGCCATACAAGAGACCCAGTACTTC
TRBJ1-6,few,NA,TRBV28,CASSLKITTFYNSPLHF,TGTGCCAGCAGTTTAAAAATCACAACCTTTTATAATTCACCCCTCCACTTT
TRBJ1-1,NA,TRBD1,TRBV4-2,CASSQEAGQGRGNTEAFF,TGTGCCAGCAGCCAAGAGGCGGGACAGGGTAGAGGGAACACTGAAGCTTTCTTT
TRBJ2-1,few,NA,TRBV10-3,CAISDYKRGGNEQFF,TGTGCCATCAGTGACTATAAAAGGGGCGGTAATGAGCAGTTCTTC
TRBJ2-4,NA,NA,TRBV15,CATSRGGVGNIQYF,TGTGCCACCAGCAGAGGTGGGGTGGGCAACATTCAGTACTTC
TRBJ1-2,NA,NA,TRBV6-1,CASSEGDLGGWEANYGYTF,TGTGCCAGCAGTGAAGGCGATTTGGGGGGCTGGGAAGCTAACTATGGCTACACCTTC
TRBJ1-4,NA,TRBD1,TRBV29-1,CSAKTGANEKLFF,TGCAGCGCGAAGACAGGGGCTAATGAAAAACTGTTTTTT
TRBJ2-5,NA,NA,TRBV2,CASSDGGPGETQYF,TGTGCCAGCAGTGACGGGGGGCCAGGCGAGACCCAGTACTTC
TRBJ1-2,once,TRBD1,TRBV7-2,CASSFNRDSLYGYTF,TGTGCCAGCAGCTTTAACCGGGACAGCCTCTATGGCTACACCTTC
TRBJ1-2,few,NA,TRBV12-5,CASGLFGGLYGYTF,TGTGCTAGTGGTTTGTTCGGCGGGCTCTATGGCTACACCTTC